This entry features one T cell receptor beta chain sequence. The data belong to a study of blood T cell repertoires in COVID-19. Across the whole study: Acute and convalescent COVID-19 specimens originated in the United States, Italy and Spain. The cDNA or gDNA used as material had been derived from T cells, B-cell-depleted T cells, or PBMCs.

Adults between about 18 and 89 years of age took part from about two dozen US areas. Assay: immunoSEQ multiplex PCR; the TCRdb copy retains only in-frame clones and omits some. Among 250,000 to 350,000 clones listed, approximately 90% were seen once. CDR1 is MNHNY and CDR2 is SVGAGI in the germline V gene (reference sequence). The trim removed 6 bases at V and 4 bases at J, leaving 22 bases unmatched. The CDR3 length is 20 residues. Sequencing input: PBMCs or T cells enriched from blood (not recorded which). The TCR comes from a woman aged 55-69 years in a cohort exposed to, infected with or recovered from COVID-19 (not recorded which). This chain connects TRBV6-6 to TRBJ2-2; 8 positions agree with TRBD1. CDR3 sequence reads: CASSISRQGRSRVGTGELFF. In DNA form, the CDR3 reads TGTGCCAGCAGCATAAGTCGACAGGGGAGGTCTAGGGTGGGCACCGGGGAGCTGTTTTTT.